This T cell receptor beta chain was captured by sequencing in a study of blood T cell repertoires in COVID-19. Background on the study: Both acute and convalescent COVID-19 samples were obtained from the United States, Italy and Spain. Nucleic acid was either cDNA or gDNA, and it came from T cells, B-cell-depleted T cells, or PBMCs.

Germline CDR1 and CDR2: SGHKS and YYEKEE (reference sequence). Trimming pared 4 bases from V and 7 bases from J, leaving 9 bases between. The CDR3 spans 12 residues. Original processing notes: Estimated nucleated cell counts came from reference gene primer amplification. The method was immunoSEQ multiplex PCR; TCRdb's version includes in-frame clones alone and lacks a portion of them. D and trimming were read from the DNA, whereas the V and J calls and clone size are those reported in that table. The sample contains roughly 190,000 clones, 83% of which appear only once. This receptor was obtained from a man aged 45-65 years with active or convalescent COVID-19. The genes are TRBV5-5 and TRBJ1-5; D is unresolved. The sample was peripheral blood. CDR3 sequence: CASSAGGQPQHF. The CDR3, as DNA: TGTGCCAGCAGCGCGGGCGGGCAGCCCCAGCATTTT.